The 13 T cell receptor beta chains given below trace back to one sample, sequenced in a study of T cell repertoires in cytomegalovirus infection. TCRdb fed the reads into MiXCR, producing one record per CDR3 protein. This table holds 100,000 or so distinct CDR3 sequences, 20% to 30% found once. Source material: CD8+ T cells from PBMCs. The receptors stem from a human donor in good health (CMV status not recorded). Some clones in this sample may be carry-over from other donors' samples.

This clonotype occurred many times. The chain has TRBV7-9 and TRBJ1-5; D might be TRBD1 (5 bases). Trimming left V 9 bases short and J 3 bases short, with 12 bases between. The CDR3 runs to 13 residues. Per the germline V gene, CDR1 is SEHNR and CDR2 is FQNEAQ (reference sequence). CDR3 residues: CASRQGNNQPQHF. The CDR3, as DNA: TGTGCCAGTCGTCAGGGAAACAATCAGCCCCAGCATTTT.

This clonotype was seen only a few times. The chain has TRBV29-1 and TRBJ1-2; 7 bases map to TRBD1. Germline-derived CDR1 and CDR2 are SQVTM and ANQGSEA. The junction had 2 bases not matched to a gene; V was cut back by 3 bases and J by 4 bases. The CDR3 consists of 12 residues. For the CDR3, the DNA is TGCAGCGTTGATAAGGGGGCCTATGGCTACACCTTC. It yields the protein CSVDKGAYGYTF.

This clonotype occurred many times. The chain employs TRBV29-1 and TRBJ2-5, with 10 bases fitting TRBD2. The CDR3 covers 15 residues. V was pared by 6 bases and J by 4 bases, with 11 bases of the junction left unmatched. The germline V gene has CDR1 SQVTM and CDR2 ANQGSEA. CDR3 residues: CSVPSLAGAGETQYF. The DNA for the CDR3 is TGCAGCGTCCCCTCGCTAGCGGGGGCGGGAGAGACCCAGTACTTC.

This clonotype was counted at least ten times. The V and J genes are TRBV28 and TRBJ1-1; D unresolved. Germline V gene lookup returns CDR1 MDHEN and CDR2 SYDVKM. The CDR3 has 15 amino acids. The V end lost 3 bases, the J end lost 1 base, and 12 bases lay between the germline ends. The DNA of the CDR3 is TGTGCCAGCAGTTTCCTTGGCGGGTGGAACACTGAAGCTTTCTTT. Amino acids: CASSFLGGWNTEAFF.

There are many counts of this clonotype. This chain connects TRBV2 to TRBJ2-1; D tentatively reads TRBD1 or TRBD2 (5 bases each). This CDR3 region has 11 residues. The V and J ends lost 3 bases and 15 bases respectively, with 12 bases between them. Germline assignment: CDR1 SNHLY and CDR2 FYNNEI. This chain's CDR3 is CASSDGGVRFF. The CDR3 coding sequence is TGTGCCAGCAGTGATGGGGGAGTTCGGTTCTTC.

This clonotype was counted at least ten times. CDR3 DNA: TGTGCCAGCAGCCCTTTCGGCAGGGCTGGCTACACCTTC. Encoded protein: CASSPFGRAGYTF. This chain joins TRBV12-3 or TRBV12-4 and TRBJ1-2; tentatively, D is TRBD1 (5 bases). The CDR3 spans 13 residues. V was cut by 6 bases and J by 7 bases, with 15 bases left in between.

The sample holds many counts of this clonotype. The chain joins TRBV7-2 to TRBJ2-7; D is unresolved. The CDR3 extends over 14 amino acids. Trimming took off 1 base at V and 1 base at J, with 8 bases between the two ends. Germline assignment: CDR1 SGHTA and CDR2 FQGNSA. CDR3 nucleotide sequence: TGTGCCAGCAGCTTAGGAACAAAATCCTACGAGCAGTACTTC. Its translation is CASSLGTKSYEQYF.

This clonotype has more than one count but fewer than ten. This chain uses TRBV5-1 with TRBJ2-4; 9 positions match TRBD2. V shed 0 bases, J shed 1 base, and the junction held 8 bases outside the gene matches. Per germline, CDR1 SGHRS and CDR2 YFSETQ. CDR3 length: 18 amino acids. The CDR3 spells CASSLALAGNMAKNIQYF. DNA of the CDR3: TGCGCCAGCAGCTTGGCTCTAGCGGGAAATATGGCCAAAAACATTCAGTACTTC.

The rearrangement links TRBV10-3 to TRBJ1-1; D remains ambiguous. Germline V gene sequence: CDR1 ENHRY, CDR2 SYGVKD. Trimming pared 0 bases from V and 4 bases from J, leaving 6 bases between. CDR3 length: 13 amino acids. CDR3 residues: CAISESGSTEAFF. Here the CDR3 DNA reads TGTGCCATCAGTGAGTCAGGCTCCACTGAAGCTTTCTTT.

This clonotype has a count of ten or more. V gene TRBV11-2 combines with J gene TRBJ2-3; 9 bases line up with TRBD2. V trimming: 5 bases; J trimming: 2 bases; junction bases outside the gene matches: 14. This CDR3 has 18 residues. Germline V gives CDR1 SGHAT, CDR2 FQNNGV. The CDR3 DNA sequence: TGTGCCAGCAGCCCCACGGCCCGGCTAGCGGGAATCACAGATACGCAGTATTTT. Amino acids: CASSPTARLAGITDTQYF.

This chain links TRBV7-6 with TRBJ1-1; D ambiguous. There are 13 residues in the CDR3. V lost 2 bases to trimming and J lost 1 base, with 5 bases between them. The germline CDR1 and CDR2 sequences are SGHVS and FNYEAQ. CDR3: CASSLRTNTEAFF. The CDR3 nucleotides are TGTGCCAGCAGCTTAAGGACGAACACTGAAGCTTTCTTT. The complete variable domain, with remaining parts taken from reference TRBV7-6 and TRBJ1-1, reads GAGVSQSPRYKVTKRGQDVALRCDPISGHVSLYWYRQALGQGPEFLTYFNYEAQQDKSGLPNDRFSAERPEGSISTLTIQRTEQRDSAMYRCASSLRTNTEAFFGQGTRLTVV.

The rearrangement links TRBV12-3 or TRBV12-4 to TRBJ2-5; TRBD2 might be the D (5 bases). The CDR3 totals 12 residues. Trimming shortened V by 5 bases and J by 2 bases, and 6 bases separated the two germline ends. The CDR3 DNA follows: TGTGCCAGCAGTGGGAGACAAGAGACCCAGTACTTC. This sequence encodes CASSGRQETQYF.

This clonotype was seen only a few times. The chain carries TRBV20-1 and TRBJ2-1; no clear D. Trimming removed 0 bases at V and 8 bases at J, with 14 bases between. This CDR3 contains 14 residues. Per the germline V gene, CDR1 is DFQATT and CDR2 is SNEGSKA (reference sequence). CDR3: CSARDLNGPHEQFF. For the CDR3, the DNA is TGCAGTGCTAGAGATCTGAACGGACCTCATGAGCAGTTCTTC.